These T cell receptor beta chains were read from a single sample in a study of shared clonotypes between healthy human individuals. The assay was immunoSEQ multiplex PCR, and TCRdb's table has in-frame clones only and misses some. The table includes about 2.1 million clones, about 93% detected once. Sequenced: naive CD8+ T cells from PBMCs. Source of these receptors: a man younger than 30 in good health. Some clones in this sample may be carry-over from other donors' samples. CDR3s include the opening cysteine and the closing phenylalanine or tryptophan. The D gene is left open where the match is weak. Size is stated for part of the rows, as once, few or many counts, or as a class when the clone is expanded.

j_call clone_size v_call d_call cdr3_aa cdr3_nt
TRBJ2-4 . TRBV7-8 . CASSLEQLKNIQYF TGTGCCAGCAGCTTAGAACAGCTCAAAAACATTCAGTACTTC
TRBJ2-5 . TRBV27 . CASSLRGSSETQYF TGTGCCAGCAGTTTAAGAGGTAGCTCGGAGACCCAGTACTTC
TRBJ2-1 . TRBV4-2 TRBD2 CASGGGNEQFF TGTGCCAGCGGGGGGGGGAATGAGCAGTTCTTC
TRBJ1-2 few TRBV7-9 . CASSSSDGQSYYGYTF TGTGCCAGCAGCTCCTCAGATGGGCAGTCGTACTATGGCTACACCTTC
TRBJ2-1 . TRBV19 . CASTPGPGRDPVDEQFF TGTGCCAGTACCCCGGGACCGGGGCGGGACCCGGTGGATGAGCAGTTCTTC
TRBJ2-1 . TRBV15 . CATSITRGLVDNEQFF TGTGCCACCAGCATTACCAGGGGCCTTGTGGACAATGAGCAGTTCTTC
TRBJ2-1 . TRBV7-9 . CASSQGSGDEQFF TGTGCCAGCAGCCAGGGGTCCGGGGATGAGCAGTTCTTC
TRBJ2-3 . TRBV27 . CASSLLVPGYGTDTQYF TGTGCCAGCAGTTTATTGGTGCCAGGGTATGGCACAGATACGCAGTATTTT
TRBJ2-3 . TRBV9 TRBD1 CASSVSSARDRISTDTQYF TGTGCCAGCAGCGTATCCTCTGCAAGGGACAGGATCAGCACAGATACGCAGTATTTT
TRBJ1-4 once TRBV28 TRBD1 CASRAGGGEKLFF TGTGCCAGCAGAGCAGGGGGCGGCGAAAAACTGTTTTTT
TRBJ1-1 . TRBV6-6 . CASSYFKGVSTEAFF TGTGCCAGCAGTTACTTTAAGGGGGTGAGCACTGAAGCTTTCTTT
TRBJ1-1 . TRBV5-6 . CASSYQTEMNTEAFF TGTGCCAGCAGCTACCAGACAGAGATGAACACTGAAGCTTTCTTT
TRBJ2-7 . TRBV6-5 TRBD1 CASSYWDRGNEQYF TGTGCCAGCAGTTACTGGGACAGGGGGAACGAGCAGTACTTC
TRBJ2-5 . TRBV9 TRBD2 CASSETSGGQETQYF TGTGCCAGCAGCGAGACTAGCGGGGGTCAAGAGACCCAGTACTTC
TRBJ2-7 . TRBV28 TRBD1 CASSLTGGEYEQYF TGTGCCAGCAGTTTGACAGGGGGAGAATACGAGCAGTACTTC
TRBJ2-5 . TRBV5-1 . CASRLGYGEKETQYF TGCGCCAGCAGATTGGGATACGGGGAAAAAGAGACCCAGTACTTC
TRBJ1-1 . TRBV18 TRBD1 CASSPRDRAMNTEAFF TGTGCCAGCTCACCAAGGGACAGGGCCATGAACACTGAAGCTTTCTTT
TRBJ2-7 . TRBV5-1 . CASSWGGTYEQYF TGCGCCAGCAGCTGGGGCGGGACCTACGAGCAGTACTTC
TRBJ1-2 . TRBV7-9 . CASSPRLPSEGYTF TGTGCCAGCAGCCCCAGACTGCCATCAGAGGGCTACACCTTC
TRBJ2-2 . TRBV9 TRBD1 CASSGLTDGQGTGELFF TGTGCCAGCAGCGGACTGACCGACGGACAGGGGACCGGGGAGCTGTTTTTT
TRBJ2-7 . TRBV2 TRBD1 CASSGGTGASYEQYF TGTGCCAGCAGCGGAGGGACAGGGGCCTCCTACGAGCAGTACTTC
TRBJ2-3 . TRBV9 . CASSGSDTQYF TGTGCCAGCAGCGGATCAGATACGCAGTATTTT
TRBJ2-1 . TRBV27 . CASSLVRTAPDQFF TGTGCCAGCAGTTTAGTCCGGACAGCCCCGGACCAGTTCTTC
TRBJ1-4 once TRBV7-6 . CASSSLVSSSNEKLFF TGTGCCAGCAGCTCCCTTGTCTCCTCCTCTAATGAAAAACTGTTTTTT
TRBJ1-2 . TRBV5-4 . CASSFGGTTTNYGYTF TGTGCCAGCAGCTTTGGGGGGACAACAACTAACTATGGCTACACCTTC
TRBJ2-1 . TRBV2 . CASSEWRVSYNEQFF TGTGCCAGCAGTGAATGGCGGGTCTCCTACAATGAGCAGTTCTTC
TRBJ2-2 . TRBV7-3 TRBD2 CASSSRREKSGELFF TGTGCCAGCAGCTCCCGGCGGGAGAAGTCCGGGGAGCTGTTTTTT
TRBJ2-7 few TRBV28 . CASSLGRGYEQYF TGTGCCAGCAGTTTGGGCAGGGGCTACGAGCAGTACTTC
TRBJ1-3 . TRBV5-4 . CASSAGLPSGNTIYF TGTGCCAGCAGCGCCGGACTCCCCTCTGGAAACACCATATATTTT
TRBJ2-7 . TRBV30 TRBD1 CAWSSGTGGQEQYF TGTGCCTGGAGCTCCGGGACAGGGGGGCAAGAGCAGTACTTC
TRBJ2-3 . TRBV28 . CASSQGQITDTQYF TGTGCCAGCAGTCAGGGACAAATCACAGATACGCAGTATTTT
TRBJ2-1 once TRBV5-1 . CASSFNRNEQFF TGCGCCAGCAGCTTCAACCGGAATGAGCAGTTCTTC
TRBJ2-2 . TRBV7-9 . CASSNSDGELFF TGTGCCAGCAGCAACTCTGACGGGGAGCTGTTTTTT
TRBJ1-4 . TRBV4-1 . CASTEGRAGEKLFF TGCGCCAGCACCGAAGGAAGGGCCGGTGAAAAACTGTTTTTT
TRBJ1-1 . TRBV6-1 . CASSSTGTEAFF TGTGCCAGCAGCTCTACCGGGACAGAAGCTTTCTTT
TRBJ2-5 . TRBV4-1 . CASSQDVSAETQYF TGCGCCAGCAGCCAAGACGTGTCAGCCGAGACCCAGTACTTC
TRBJ1-5 . TRBV5-6 . CASSFQRQPQHF TGTGCCAGCAGCTTCCAGAGACAGCCCCAGCATTTT
TRBJ1-5 . TRBV6-5 TRBD1 CASSTTGGLDQPQHF TGTGCCAGCAGCACAACAGGGGGCTTGGATCAGCCCCAGCATTTT
TRBJ2-2 . TRBV19 . CASSIGGAGGELFF TGTGCCAGTAGTATAGGGGGGGCCGGCGGGGAGCTGTTTTTT
TRBJ2-7 . TRBV9 TRBD1 CASSVVSLISGTGNEQYF TGTGCCAGCAGCGTAGTCAGTCTCATATCTGGGACAGGGAACGAGCAGTACTTC
TRBJ1-5 . TRBV7-2 . CASSLAIHSNQPQHF TGTGCCAGCAGCTTAGCGATCCATAGCAATCAGCCCCAGCATTTT
TRBJ2-2 . TRBV5-1 . CASSLGMGAMAGGELFF TGCGCCAGCAGCTTGGGGATGGGGGCGATGGCTGGCGGGGAGCTGTTTTTT
TRBJ2-1 . TRBV27 TRBD2 CASSWTSGPYNEQFF TGTGCCAGCAGTTGGACTAGCGGGCCTTACAATGAGCAGTTCTTC